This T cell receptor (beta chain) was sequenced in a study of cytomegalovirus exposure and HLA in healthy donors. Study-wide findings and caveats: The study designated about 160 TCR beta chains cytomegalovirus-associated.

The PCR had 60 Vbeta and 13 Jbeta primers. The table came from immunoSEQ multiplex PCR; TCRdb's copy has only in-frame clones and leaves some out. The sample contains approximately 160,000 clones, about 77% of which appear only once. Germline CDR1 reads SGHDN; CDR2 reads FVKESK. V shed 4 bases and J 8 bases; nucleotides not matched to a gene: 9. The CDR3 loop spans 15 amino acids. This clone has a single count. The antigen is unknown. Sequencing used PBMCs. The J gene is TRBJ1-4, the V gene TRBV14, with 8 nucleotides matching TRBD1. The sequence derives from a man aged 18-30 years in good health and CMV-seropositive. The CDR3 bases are TGTGCCAGCAGCCGGTCCGACAGGGGAAGAGAAAAACTGTTTTTT. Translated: CASSRSDRGREKLFF.